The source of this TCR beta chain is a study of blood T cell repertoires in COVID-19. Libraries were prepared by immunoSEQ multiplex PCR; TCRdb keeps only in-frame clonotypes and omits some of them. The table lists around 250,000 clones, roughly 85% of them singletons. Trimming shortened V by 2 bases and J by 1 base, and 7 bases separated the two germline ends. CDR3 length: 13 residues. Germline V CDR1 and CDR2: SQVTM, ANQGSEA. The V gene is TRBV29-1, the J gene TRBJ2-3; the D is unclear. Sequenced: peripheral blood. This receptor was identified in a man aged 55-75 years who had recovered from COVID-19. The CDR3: CSVEHPGTDTQYF. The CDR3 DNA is TGCAGCGTTGAACATCCAGGCACAGATACGCAGTATTTT.